What follows is one T cell receptor beta chain and its context. The specificity of this receptor is unknown. Base qualities are not at hand, and no much larger clone is one base apart. This specimen belongs to a study of OX40 agonist ivuxolimab in advanced cancers. The study in broad terms: The costimulatory receptor OX40 (CD134) was targeted by ivuxolimab, a fully human IgG2 agonistic monoclonal antibody. Intravenous ivuxolimab was administered to patients every 2 weeks at six dose levels: 0.01, 0.1, 0.3, 1.5, 3 and 10 mg/kg. Among the roughly 50 dose-escalation patients, about 19 had hepatocellular carcinoma, approximately 15 melanoma, 9 renal cell carcinoma and 9 head and neck cancer. The dose-escalation cohort was 80% to 90% male with a mean age of roughly 60 years, ranging from roughly 23 to 90. Patients were allowed to have had prior anti-PD-1, anti-PD-L1 or anti-CTLA-4 therapy, and about 40% of the dose-escalation patients had been treated with checkpoint inhibitors. Partial responses were achieved by three dose-escalation patients, of whom one had hepatocellular carcinoma and two had cutaneous melanoma. The purpose of peripheral TCRbeta sequencing was to test whether ivuxolimab changed TCR sequence diversity and led to clonal T-cell expansion. The paper covers the monotherapy dose-escalation part of the phase I ivuxolimab trial, which included N of about 56 patients. Beyond this particular receptor, the publication reports: After ivuxolimab, more expanded clones were found on average in CD8+ T cells than in CD4+ T cells. The antigen specificity of the peripheral T cells that underwent clonal expansion was not determined. At doses from 0.1 to 3.0 mg/kg, clonal expansion was seen in both CD4+ and CD8+ blood T cells between baseline and week 6. Low levels of normalized T-cell clonal expansion were also shown by some nonresponding patients. In the 0.1-3.0 mg/kg groups, partial responders had among the lowest normalized peripheral clonal expansion, particularly in CD8+ T cells.

The CDR3 covers 15 residues, taking in both the cysteine and the phenylalanine. The retained sequence is limited to the CDR3, 45 bases, with the frame set at the first base. V sheds 2 bases and J sheds 4 bases, leaving 12 bases between their ends. According to the germline V gene, CDR1 reads MDHEN and CDR2 reads SYDVKM. Genomic DNA was extracted from sorted cells for sequencing of the TCRbeta CDR3 region. TCRbeta CDR3 regions were sequenced using the immunoSEQ Assay. Here the immuneACCESS table is served through TCRdb, limited to in-frame sequences with V and J called. Missing clones are a known gap in these copies; in checked studies unresolved V genes cover under half, and the rest lacks a known reason. The sample profile shows some 66,000 clones; around 85% of them were found once. The ten largest make up about 0.76% of the sample. Patients with autoimmune disease history or receiving systemic immunosuppression were excluded from the trial. Peripheral blood for TCR sequencing was drawn from every dose cohort at baseline, at cycle 4 day 1 and at cycle 7 day 1. The samples were drawn from a first-in-human, open-label, multicenter phase I dose-escalation trial of ivuxolimab. The trial enrolled adults with locally advanced or metastatic head and neck squamous cell, hepatocellular, melanoma or renal cell carcinoma. CD4+ and CD8+ T cells were sorted separately from peripheral blood before TCR sequencing.

This sequence was found in an adult with an advanced solid tumor such as melanoma, head and neck, liver or kidney cancer. Sequencing used CD4+ or CD8+ T cells sorted from blood, obtained in a trial of the OX40 agonist ivuxolimab. Here the chain combines TRBV28 and TRBJ1-3; no D gene is confidently identified. In nucleotide form, the sequence is TGTGCCAGCAGTTTAGCTTCAGAACGAGGAAACACCATATATTTT. Its product reads: CASSLASERGNTIYF.